Here is one TCR beta chain with its context. Its cognate antigen is unknown. The sample is drawn from a study of T cell responses to AZD1222 COVID-19 vaccine. Study-wide results and limits: White British ancestry dominated among donors, who included more females, and clonal diversity was possibly underestimated.

The length of the CDR3 is 14 residues. Trimming shortened V by 0 bases and J by 5 bases, and 11 bases separated the two germline ends. Germline CDR1 is SGHRS and CDR2 is YFSETQ. The assay was immunoSEQ multiplex PCR, and TCRdb's table has in-frame clones only and misses some. The sample comprises 200,000 or so clones, roughly 92% of which are singletons, and roughly 10% rests with the top ten. Sample: peripheral blood, taken on day 0 of AZD1222 vaccination. This sequence originates from an adult in good health. The V call is TRBV5-1, the J call TRBJ1-1; D not resolved. This CDR3 is CASSLAGSVTEAFF. Written as DNA, the CDR3 is TGCGCCAGCAGCTTGGCGGGTTCGGTTACTGAAGCTTTCTTT.